This T cell receptor (beta chain) was observed in a study of cytomegalovirus exposure and HLA in healthy donors. Study-wide results and limits: In presence/absence analyses, roughly uniform sequencing depth across donors was assumed.

Per the germline V gene, CDR1 is MNHEY and CDR2 is SVGAGI. This CDR3 spans 14 amino acids. As to this clone: Antigen unknown.

The PCR ran on 60 Vbeta and 13 Jbeta primers. The repertoire was sequenced with immunoSEQ multiplex PCR; TCRdb's copy has only in-frame clones and lacks some. The sample consists of fewer than 130,000 clones, around 80% of them appearing once. Material: PBMCs. The chain has TRBV6-5 and TRBJ2-5, with 11 bases identical to TRBD2. The DNA matches TRBJ2-7 better at its end, which makes the J call doubtful. This TCR was sampled from an older woman in good health and CMV-seropositive. The CDR3: CVSGASGRFGEQYF. DNA for the CDR3: TGTGTCTCGGGCGCTAGCGGGAGGTTTGGCGAGCAGTACTTC.